What follows is one TCR beta chain and its context. Sequenced by immunoSEQ multiplex PCR; TCRdb stores in-frame clones only, minus some. The repertoire consists of 150,000 to 200,000 clones, with around four fifths occurring once and the leading ten covering about 11%. The sample comes from a study of blood T cell repertoires in COVID-19. Study overall: T cells, B-cell-depleted T cells, or PBMCs provided the cDNA or gDNA that served as material.

The germline CDR1 and CDR2 sequences are SNHLY and FYNNEI. Trimming removed 11 bases at V and 1 base at J, with 33 bases between. There are 19 residues in the CDR3. The sequencing sample was made of peripheral blood. This receptor was identified in a human donor in a cohort sampled during active COVID-19. J is TRBJ2-7 and V is TRBV2, with a possible D match to TRBD2 (6 bases). The chain's CDR3 is CASYGGTGKSSRGSYEQYF. The DNA for the CDR3 is TGTGCCTCCTATGGGGGGACGGGTAAATCCAGCCGGGGGTCCTACGAGCAGTACTTC.